These T cell receptor beta chains were read from a single sample in a study of shared clonotypes between healthy human individuals. Some clones are missing from TCRdb's copy, which holds only in-frame ones; the method was immunoSEQ multiplex PCR. The sample lists some 1.5 million clones; around 97% were seen once. Sequencing input: naive CD4+ T cells sorted from blood. The receptor source for this set is a man aged 30-40 years in good health. Each CDR3 is given with its conserved first and last residue. A D gene is named only where the DNA matches it firmly. Not every row has a clone size; where given, it reads once, few, many or a size class.

V: TRBV28
J: TRBJ1-1
size: NA
D: TRBD1
DNA: TGTGCCAGCAGTTTAGGGACAGGGCAGGGACAATTTGAAGCTTTCTTT
CDR3: CASSLGTGQGQFEAFF

V: TRBV5-4
J: TRBJ2-5
size: NA
D: TRBD1
DNA: TGTGCCAGCAGCTGGGGACAGGGGGTTGAGACCCAGTACTTC
CDR3: CASSWGQGVETQYF

V: TRBV2
J: TRBJ1-4
size: NA
D: NA
DNA: TGTGCCGCGCAAGCTGGAGTCCATGAAAAACTGTTTTTT
CDR3: CAAQAGVHEKLFF

V: TRBV7-9
J: TRBJ2-7
size: once
D: NA
DNA: TGTGCCAGCAGCTTAGTTGGGCCGGGAAATGTAATACGGCGCGAGCAGTACTTC
CDR3: CASSLVGPGNVIRREQYF

V: TRBV28
J: TRBJ2-7
size: NA
D: NA
DNA: TGTGCCAGCAGGTCCCCGGGAAAGGAGCAGTACTTC
CDR3: CASRSPGKEQYF

V: TRBV4-3
J: TRBJ1-1
size: NA
D: NA
DNA: TGCGCCAGCAGCCAAGATAGCAGGGAGGGGTCAGCTTTCTTT
CDR3: CASSQDSREGSAFF

V: TRBV2
J: TRBJ2-7
size: NA
D: TRBD1
DNA: TGTGCCAGCAGGGAGACAGGGGGGCGCTACGAGCAGTACTTC
CDR3: CASRETGGRYEQYF

V: TRBV5-1
J: TRBJ2-7
size: NA
D: NA
DNA: TGCGCCAGCAGCTTGGCCTTTAGGGATCTGGGCTACGAGCAGTACTTC
CDR3: CASSLAFRDLGYEQYF

V: TRBV11-2
J: TRBJ2-1
size: NA
D: TRBD2
DNA: TGTGCCAGCAGCCCGGGGACTAGCGGGAGGAGAAATGAGCAGTTCTTC
CDR3: CASSPGTSGRRNEQFF

V: TRBV19
J: TRBJ2-7
size: NA
D: NA
DNA: TGTGCCAGTAGTAGTGGAGGGTTTTACGAGCAGTACTTC
CDR3: CASSSGGFYEQYF

V: TRBV7-7
J: TRBJ2-2
size: NA
D: NA
DNA: TGTGCTAGCAGCTCAGTTGAGGGAACCGGGGAGCTGTTTTTT
CDR3: CASSSVEGTGELFF

V: TRBV5-1
J: TRBJ2-1
size: NA
D: TRBD2
DNA: TGCGCCAGCAGCTCCCGACTAGCGGGAGGGACCTACAATGAGCAGTTCTTC
CDR3: CASSSRLAGGTYNEQFF

V: TRBV11-2
J: TRBJ1-2
size: NA
D: NA
DNA: TGTGCCAGCAGTTACTCATACGTTGGTTATGGCTACACCTTC
CDR3: CASSYSYVGYGYTF

V: TRBV7-9
J: TRBJ2-2
size: NA
D: NA
DNA: TGTGCCAGCAGCCCACAGACAGGAACCGGGGAGCTGTTTTTT
CDR3: CASSPQTGTGELFF

V: TRBV29-1
J: TRBJ1-2
size: NA
D: TRBD1
DNA: TGCAGCGTTATAGGGGACAGCGATGGCTACACCTTC
CDR3: CSVIGDSDGYTF

V: TRBV29-1
J: TRBJ2-7
size: NA
D: NA
DNA: TGCAGCGTTGTATTCGGGTACGAGCAGTACTTC
CDR3: CSVVFGYEQYF

V: TRBV5-1
J: TRBJ2-3
size: NA
D: TRBD2
DNA: TGCGCCAGCAGCTTGGGACGGGAGGAGACGCAGTATTTT
CDR3: CASSLGREETQYF

V: TRBV5-1
J: TRBJ2-1
size: NA
D: TRBD2
DNA: TGCGCCAGCAGGACTAGCGGGACTTACAATGAGCAGTTCTTC
CDR3: CASRTSGTYNEQFF

V: TRBV6-5
J: TRBJ2-1
size: once
D: TRBD1
DNA: TGTGCCAGCAGCCTCACAGGGGGCGGACAATGGGAGCAGTTCTTC
CDR3: CASSLTGGGQWEQFF

V: TRBV18
J: TRBJ2-5
size: NA
D: NA
DNA: TGTGCCAGCTCACCACGGGGCGGAGGGGGCCAAGAGACCCAGTACTTC
CDR3: CASSPRGGGGQETQYF

V: TRBV27
J: TRBJ1-2
size: NA
D: NA
DNA: TGTGCCAGCAGTTTCGCTTGGGACTATGGCTACACCTTC
CDR3: CASSFAWDYGYTF

V: TRBV5-1
J: TRBJ2-7
size: NA
D: NA
DNA: TGCGCCAGCAGCTTGGCTCCAGAAACCTACGAGCAGTACTTC
CDR3: CASSLAPETYEQYF

V: TRBV19
J: TRBJ1-5
size: NA
D: NA
DNA: TGTGCCAGTAGTATTTTAGGGGATGGCAATCAGCCCCAGCATTTT
CDR3: CASSILGDGNQPQHF

V: TRBV6-1
J: TRBJ2-1
size: NA
D: NA
DNA: TGTGCCAGCAGTGAAGAACAGCGTTGGGGCTACAATGAGCAGTTCTTC
CDR3: CASSEEQRWGYNEQFF

V: TRBV7-6
J: TRBJ2-2
size: NA
D: TRBD1
DNA: TGTGCCAGCAGCTGGGGACAGGGTGACACCGGGGAGCTGTTTTTT
CDR3: CASSWGQGDTGELFF

V: TRBV5-4
J: TRBJ2-3
size: few
D: NA
DNA: TGTGCCAGCAGCTTGGACAGCACAGATACGCAGTATTTT
CDR3: CASSLDSTDTQYF

V: TRBV5-1
J: TRBJ2-7
size: NA
D: NA
DNA: TGCGCCACCTCACCCATGGCCGACTCCTACGAGCAGTACTTC
CDR3: CATSPMADSYEQYF

V: TRBV19
J: TRBJ1-5
size: NA
D: TRBD1
DNA: TGTGCCAGTAGTATAGTTGGGACAGTCAATCAGCCCCAGCATTTT
CDR3: CASSIVGTVNQPQHF

V: TRBV2
J: TRBJ2-1
size: NA
D: TRBD1
DNA: TGTGCCAGCAGGCGACAGGGGAGCAATGAGCAGTTCTTC
CDR3: CASRRQGSNEQFF

V: TRBV30
J: TRBJ1-2
size: NA
D: NA
DNA: TGTGCCTGGAGATCCCCGGGTCGATCTAACTATGGCTACACCTTC
CDR3: CAWRSPGRSNYGYTF

V: TRBV5-1
J: TRBJ2-1
size: NA
D: TRBD2
DNA: TGCGCCAGCAGCTCTTGGACTAGCGCCTCCTACAATGAGCAGTTCTTC
CDR3: CASSSWTSASYNEQFF

V: TRBV10-1
J: TRBJ1-1
size: once
D: NA
DNA: TGCGCCAGCAGTGAGAGGAACACTGAAGCTTTCTTT
CDR3: CASSERNTEAFF

V: TRBV9
J: TRBJ2-3
size: NA
D: TRBD2
DNA: TGTGCCAGCAGTTTGACCGGGACTAGCGGGAGTTATGCGGATACGCAGTATTTT
CDR3: CASSLTGTSGSYADTQYF

V: TRBV28
J: TRBJ2-7
size: NA
D: NA
DNA: TGTGCCAGCAGTTTCTGGAGAGGCGAGCAGTACTTC
CDR3: CASSFWRGEQYF

V: TRBV7-2
J: TRBJ2-2
size: many
D: TRBD2
DNA: TGTGCCAGCACGGTGACTGCCGGGAGGGGGAACACCGGGGAGCTGTTTTTT
CDR3: CASTVTAGRGNTGELFF

V: TRBV10-1
J: TRBJ2-7
size: NA
D: NA
DNA: TGCGCCAGCAGTGAAGCTACCACCTACGAGCAGTACTTC
CDR3: CASSEATTYEQYF

V: TRBV27
J: TRBJ2-1
size: NA
D: TRBD1
DNA: TGTGCCAGCAGGCCGGGACAGGGGTCCCTTGAGCAGTTCTTC
CDR3: CASRPGQGSLEQFF

V: TRBV28
J: TRBJ1-1
size: NA
D: NA
DNA: TGTGCCAGCAGTTTGGCGGGGGCCCAGAACACTGAAGCTTTCTTT
CDR3: CASSLAGAQNTEAFF

V: TRBV7-9
J: TRBJ2-5
size: once
D: TRBD2
DNA: TGTGCCAGCAGCGCCGGACTAGCGGGAGAGATTAAAGAGACCCAGTACTTC
CDR3: CASSAGLAGEIKETQYF

V: TRBV6-5
J: TRBJ2-5
size: NA
D: TRBD1
DNA: TGTGCCAGCGCCTTCATGGGGACAGTTCAAGAGACCCAGTACTTC
CDR3: CASAFMGTVQETQYF

V: TRBV5-1
J: TRBJ2-7
size: NA
D: TRBD1
DNA: TGCGCCAGCAGCTCGGACAGGCCGTCCTACGAGCAGTACTTC
CDR3: CASSSDRPSYEQYF

V: TRBV6-1
J: TRBJ1-3
size: NA
D: NA
DNA: TGTGCCAGCAGTTCCCAGGGTTCTGGAAACACCATATATTTT
CDR3: CASSSQGSGNTIYF

V: TRBV15
J: TRBJ2-1
size: NA
D: TRBD2
DNA: TGTGCCACCAGCAGAGTAGGGGGACTAGCGTTAAAAGAGCAGTTCTTC
CDR3: CATSRVGGLALKEQFF

V: TRBV5-6
J: TRBJ2-5
size: NA
D: NA
DNA: TGTGCCAGCACCCGGGGGACAATGGAAGAGACCCAGTACTTC
CDR3: CASTRGTMEETQYF

V: TRBV5-4
J: TRBJ2-1
size: NA
D: NA
DNA: TGTGCCAGCAGCCAAACGGGGGAGAGTGAGCAGTTCTTC
CDR3: CASSQTGESEQFF

V: TRBV9
J: TRBJ2-1
size: NA
D: NA
DNA: TGTGCCAGCAGCGTAGGGCTTCCTCCCCTCTACAATGAGCAGTTCTTC
CDR3: CASSVGLPPLYNEQFF